Below, 26 T cell receptor beta chains from the same sample are listed, as sequenced in a study of shared clonotypes between healthy human individuals. Here immunoSEQ multiplex PCR was the method, and the copy in TCRdb shows in-frame clones only, minus some. The sample contains under 1,100,000 clones, around 76% of which appear only once. Sequencing used memory CD4+ T cells sorted from blood. Subset given: CD45RA-negative fraction. The receptors were gathered from a man aged 18 to 30 in good health.

The rearrangement joins TRBV9 to TRBJ2-5; D uncertain. This CDR3 contains 15 residues. The V gene's germline CDR1 is SGDLS and CDR2 YYNGEE. V was shortened by 0 bases and J by 2 bases, with 11 bases between the two germline ends. CDR3 coding DNA: TGTGCCAGCAGCGTAGAGGAGTTAGGGCAAGAGACCCAGTACTTC. Protein product: CASSVEELGQETQYF. The variable domain in full, with the rest retrieved from reference TRBV9 and TRBJ2-5, is DSGVTQTPKHLITATGQRVTLRCSPRSGDLSVYWYQQSLDQGLQFLIQYYNGEERAKGNILERFSAQQFPDLHSELNLSSLELGDSALYFCASSVEELGQETQYFGPGTRLLVL.

The chain joins TRBV10-3 to TRBJ1-6; D not certain. CDR1 and CDR2 (germline): ENHRY, SYGVKD. V was shortened by 5 bases and J by 1 base, with 12 bases between the two germline ends. CDR3 length: 16 amino acids. The CDR3 loop is CAISFAGGSYNSPLHF. CDR3 bases: TGTGCCATCAGTTTCGCCGGCGGGTCCTATAATTCACCCCTCCACTTT.

This clone was seen a few times. The chain has TRBV7-8 and TRBJ1-1; the match to TRBD1 covers 7 bases. There are 14 residues in the CDR3. The germline gives CDR1 SGHVS, CDR2 FQNEAQ. Trimming took 4 bases from V and 3 from J; bases not matched to a gene: 5. DNA for the CDR3: TGTGCCAGCAGCTCGTCTACAGGGGACACTGAAGCTTTCTTT. It translates to CASSSSTGDTEAFF.

This chain joins TRBV5-8 and TRBJ2-4; D is undetermined. The CDR3 consists of 15 residues. V was shortened by 0 bases and J by 0 bases, with 7 bases between the two germline ends. Looked up from germline, CDR1 is SGHTS and CDR2 is YDEGEE. CDR3 in amino acids: CASSLGDLAKNIQYF. The CDR3 bases are TGTGCCAGCAGCTTGGGGGATTTAGCCAAAAACATTCAGTACTTC.

This chain uses TRBV18 with TRBJ1-6; maybe TRBD1 (5 bases). Trimming took 3 bases from V and 7 from J, leaving 16 bases between them. Germline values: CDR1 KGHSH, CDR2 LQKENI. This CDR3 is built from 16 residues. CDR3 coding DNA: TGTGCCAGCTCACCTCAACCCGCAGGGAACAATTCACCCCTCCACTTT. This sequence encodes CASSPQPAGNNSPLHF.

The V gene is TRBV2, the J gene TRBJ1-2, with a possible D match to TRBD1 (5 bases). This CDR3 is built from 13 residues. V lost 7 bases, J lost 7 bases, and 16 bases lay in between. Germline V CDR1 and CDR2: SNHLY, FYNNEI. The CDR3 bases are TGTGCCAGCAACCGAGGGAGGGGAGGTGGCTACACCTTC. Protein product: CASNRGRGGGYTF.

This clone was detected only a few times. The genes are TRBV6-6 and TRBJ1-1; TRBD1 matches 7 bases. From germline, CDR1 is MNHNY and CDR2 SVGAGI (reference sequence). With 5 bases clipped from V and 5 bases from J, the junction kept 8 bases outside the gene matches. The CDR3 has 14 amino acids. The DNA for the CDR3 is TGTGCCAGCAGTCAACAGGGGCTTGGGACTGAAGCTTTCTTT. This codes for CASSQQGLGTEAFF.

V gene TRBV18 combines with J gene TRBJ1-1, with 10 nucleotides matching TRBD1. CDR3 length: 13 residues. Per the germline V gene, CDR1 is KGHSH and CDR2 is LQKENI. After removal of 5 bases from V and 7 bases from J, the junction contained 4 bases not matched to a gene. The CDR3 DNA is TGTGCCAGCTCATCGGGACAGGGGATTGAAGCTTTCTTT. Protein product: CASSSGQGIEAFF.

This chain connects TRBV4-2 to TRBJ1-1, with a tentative D call TRBD1 (6 bases). This CDR3 has 14 amino acids. V lost 4 bases, J lost 1 base, and 10 bases lay in between. Germline V lookup: CDR1 LGHNA, CDR2 YNFKEQ. The CDR3 DNA reads as TGTGCCAGCAGCCTCACAGGGAAGAACACTGAAGCTTTCTTT. Translating it yields CASSLTGKNTEAFF.

This chain uses TRBV4-1 with TRBJ2-1; TRBD2 matches 7 bases. CDR1 MGHRA and CDR2 YSYEKL come from the germline V gene. The CDR3 consists of 16 residues. The ends lost 0 bases at V and 0 bases at J; junction bases unmatched: 2. CDR3 sequence (DNA): TGCGCCAGCAGCCAAGATTCGGGGGGCTCCTACAATGAGCAGTTCTTC. It yields the protein CASSQDSGGSYNEQFF.

This clone occurred once. The genes are TRBV29-1 and TRBJ2-3, with D perhaps TRBD2 (5 bases). The CDR3 consists of 13 residues. Germline CDR1 SQVTM, CDR2 ANQGSEA. The DNA for the CDR3 is TGCAGTACCCCTGTCGGGGTCACAGATACGCAGTATTTT. Residues: CSTPVGVTDTQYF.

This clone was seen a handful of times. This sequence joins TRBV2 and TRBJ2-5; 7 positions agree with TRBD1. Germline V gene lookup returns CDR1 SNHLY and CDR2 FYNNEI. The CDR3 has 12 residues. Germline trimming cut 10 bases from V and 7 bases from J; bases unmatched to any gene: 9. As DNA, the CDR3 is TGTGCCACTACAGGGGATTCGGGGACCCAGTACTTC. Translation gives CATTGDSGTQYF.

The gene calls are TRBV6-1 and TRBJ2-1; 7 bases agree with TRBD1. Trimming removed 4 bases from V and 8 bases from J; junction bases left unmatched: 11. This CDR3 is built from 15 residues. Germline CDR1 and CDR2: MNHNS and SASEGT. The CDR3 coding sequence is TGTGCCAGCAGTGCGGACAGGTCCCAGAGGGATGAGCAGTTCTTC. Its protein product is CASSADRSQRDEQFF.

As concerns this clone: This same CDR3 is encoded by further DNA sequences in the sample. The chain joins TRBV5-4 to TRBJ1-2, with 8 bases that match TRBD1. Germline V gene sequence: CDR1 SGHNT, CDR2 YYREEE (reference sequence). The CDR3 is 13 amino acids. V lost 4 bases to trimming and J lost 5 bases; unmatched junction nucleotides: 4. The CDR3 nucleotides are TGTGCCAGCAGCCCGGACAGGGCATATGGCTACACCTTC. Translation gives CASSPDRAYGYTF.

J is TRBJ2-2 and V is TRBV7-2; unclear D gene. Germline CDR1 is SGHTA and CDR2 is FQGNSA. CDR3 length: 13 amino acids. V was cut by 5 bases and J by 5 bases, with 9 bases left in between. The CDR3 bases are TGTGCCAGCAGCCCATGGAGTACCGGGGAGCTGTTTTTT. This encodes CASSPWSTGELFF.

This clone turned up a few times. Other nucleotide sequences in the sample specify the same CDR3. The chain is built from TRBV30 and TRBJ2-3; D could derive from TRBD1 or TRBD2 (6 bases each). This CDR3 has 15 residues. V was cut by 0 bases and J by 2 bases, with 12 bases left in between. Germline V gives CDR1 GTSNPN, CDR2 SVGIG (reference sequence). The CDR3 loop is CAWSVRGGLTDTQYF. The CDR3, as DNA: TGTGCCTGGAGTGTACGTGGGGGGCTCACAGATACGCAGTATTTT.

The chain recombines TRBV6-5 with TRBJ2-7; D gene unclear. CDR1 MNHEY and CDR2 SVGAGI come from the germline V gene. The CDR3 runs to 15 residues. V gave up 0 bases and J gave up 0 bases, with 9 bases separating them. CDR3 sequence reads: CASSYSGFSSYEQYF. The DNA of the CDR3 is TGTGCCAGCAGTTACTCAGGGTTTAGCTCCTACGAGCAGTACTTC.

This chain connects TRBV19 to TRBJ2-2; D may match TRBD1 or TRBD2 (6 bases each). The CDR3 length is 14 residues. Trimming removed 10 bases at V and 3 bases at J, with 15 bases between. Germline CDR1 reads LNHDA; CDR2 reads SQIVND (reference sequence). The CDR3 coding sequence is TGTGCCACACGAGAGGGGGGTGACACCGGGGAGCTGTTTTTT. Translated: CATREGGDTGELFF. The entire variable domain, with the rest obtained from reference TRBV19 and TRBJ2-2, is as follows: DGGITQSPKYLFRKEGQNVTLSCEQNLNHDAMYWYRQDPGQGLRLIYYSQIVNDFQKGDIAEGYSVSREKKESFPLTVTSAQKNPTAFYLCATREGGDTGELFFGEGSRLTVL.

This clone has just a few counts. The DNA of the CDR3 is TGTGCCAGCAGACTAGGGCCAGGGGGCGATCAGCCCCAGCATTTT. Residues: CASRLGPGGDQPQHF. The genes are TRBV6-1 and TRBJ1-5; 8 positions agree with TRBD1. The CDR3 runs to 15 residues. Trimming took 6 bases from V and 5 from J; bases not matched to a gene: 9. CDR1 MNHNS and CDR2 SASEGT come from the germline V gene.

The chain employs TRBV28 and TRBJ1-5; D gene unclear. Germline values: CDR1 MDHEN, CDR2 SYDVKM. The CDR3 runs 14 residues. The V end lost 7 bases, the J end lost 4 bases, and 14 bases lay between the germline ends. The CDR3 loop is CASITHSLNQPQHF. The DNA for the CDR3 is TGTGCCAGCATCACTCACAGTCTAAATCAGCCCCAGCATTTT.

The gene calls are TRBV7-9 and TRBJ2-4; no definite D call. V was trimmed by 1 base and J by 1 base, leaving 11 bases between them. The CDR3 consists of 16 residues. CDR1 and CDR2 from the germline V gene are SEHNR and FQNEAQ (reference sequence). CDR3 region: CASSLVGSEAKNIQYF. In nucleotides, the CDR3 is TGTGCCAGCAGCTTAGTTGGCAGCGAGGCCAAAAACATTCAGTACTTC.

A word on this clone: This sample includes further DNA sequences coding for the same CDR3. This chain uses TRBV5-1 with TRBJ1-1, with TRBD1 matching 8 bases. CDR1 is SGHRS and CDR2 is YFSETQ in the germline V gene. The CDR3 loop spans 14 amino acids. The trim removed 3 bases at V and 5 bases at J, leaving 6 bases unmatched. This CDR3 reads CASSSTGGETEAFF. CDR3 sequence (DNA): TGCGCCAGCAGCTCAACAGGGGGGGAGACTGAAGCTTTCTTT.

The chain links TRBV5-1 to TRBJ2-1; a weak D match, TRBD1 (7 bases). CDR1 SGHRS and CDR2 YFSETQ come from the germline V gene. The CDR3 extends over 15 amino acids. V shed 0 bases and J shed 9 bases, with 16 bases lying between them. The CDR3 region is CASSLAGYQGGEQFF. DNA of the CDR3: TGCGCCAGCAGCTTGGCGGGATACCAGGGGGGTGAGCAGTTCTTC.

The gene calls are TRBV5-6 and TRBJ1-5, with 8 bases aligning to TRBD1. The germline gives CDR1 SGHDT, CDR2 YYEEEE. V gave up 3 bases and J gave up 4 bases; unmatched junction bases: 9. This CDR3 region has 16 residues. CDR3 in DNA: TGTGCCAGCAGCTCCGACAGGGGAAATAGTAATCAGCCCCAGCATTTT. Amino acid sequence: CASSSDRGNSNQPQHF.

This sequence joins TRBV29-1 and TRBJ2-1, with D perhaps TRBD1 (8 bases). The length of the CDR3 is 14 residues. CDR1 and CDR2 (germline): SQVTM, ANQGSEA. The V gene lost 7 bases and the J gene lost 8 bases, with 21 bases spanning the gap. CDR3 region: CSGGQGGFRDEQFF. In DNA form, the CDR3 reads TGCAGCGGCGGACAGGGAGGGTTCAGGGATGAGCAGTTCTTC.

This clone was counted once. The V and J genes are TRBV19 and TRBJ2-7, with D possibly matching TRBD2 (5 bases). V was clipped by 1 base and J by 7 bases, with 14 bases between them. CDR1 and CDR2 (germline): LNHDA, SQIVND (reference sequence). The CDR3 is made up of 14 amino acids. CDR3 protein: CASSIALAEGEQYF. The CDR3 coding sequence is TGTGCCAGTAGTATAGCCCTGGCCGAGGGAGAGCAGTACTTC.